This T cell receptor (beta chain) was sequenced in a study of T cell responses to AZD1222 COVID-19 vaccine. TCRdb's table, derived via immunoSEQ multiplex PCR, lists solely in-frame clones and lacks some. The sample holds roughly 170,000 clones, around 90% seen once. Material: peripheral blood, obtained on day 0 of AZD1222 vaccination. The source of this sequence is an adult in good health.

The CDR3 loop is CASRPTSGRWETQYF. CDR3 bases: TGTGCCAGCAGACCAACTAGCGGGAGATGGGAGACCCAGTACTTC. The J gene is TRBJ2-5, the V gene TRBV9; TRBD2 matches at 11 bases. The CDR3 loop spans 15 amino acids. Germline-derived CDR1 and CDR2 are SGDLS and YYNGEE. V was pared by 5 bases and J by 5 bases, with 8 bases of the junction left unmatched.